The 10 T cell receptor beta chains presented below share a single source sample, sequenced in a study of T-cell memory formation after mild COVID-19. TCRdb reanalysed the 5' RACE reads using MiXCR and keeps one entry per CDR3 protein. The sample records about 250,000 distinct CDR3 sequences, approximately 19% being singletons. The sample consisted of PBMCs or a T cell subset sorted from them (not recorded which). All receptors derive from a young man who had mild COVID-19 (a few samples of this study predate the infection). Cell type and time point are not known.

The CDR3 is CSASTGGLYEQYF. CDR3 coding DNA: TGCAGTGCTAGTACAGGGGGTCTCTACGAGCAGTACTTC. The chain uses TRBV20-1 and TRBJ2-7; 8 bases align to TRBD1. The CDR3 has 13 amino acids. J gave up 3 bases and V 3 bases, and 4 bases lay outside the gene matches. Germline assignment: CDR1 DFQATT and CDR2 SNEGSKA (reference sequence).

This clonotype was seen repeatedly, ten times or more. DNA of the CDR3: TGTGCCAGCAGCACCAGTAATGAGCAGTTCTTC. Its protein is CASSTSNEQFF. The rearrangement uses TRBV9 and TRBJ2-1; D is unresolved. This CDR3 region has 11 residues. V lost 4 bases and J lost 7, with 6 bases in between. The germline CDR1 and CDR2 sequences are SGDLS and YYNGEE.

This clonotype was seen more than once but under ten times. Relative to the germline gene, one junction end is altered; a read error may explain this. The rearrangement links TRBV7-2 to TRBJ2-1; TRBD1 might be the D (5 bases). In germline, CDR1 is SGHTA, CDR2 FQGNSA. The CDR3 contains 15 residues. CDR3 sequence (DNA): TGTGCCAGCAGCTTCGACAGCAGCTCCTACATTGAGCAGTTCTTC. Its protein is CASSFDSSSYIEQFF.

This clonotype was observed at least ten times. The chain uses TRBV4-2 and TRBJ2-1; 8 nucleotides agree with TRBD2. The junction had 4 bases not matched to a gene; V was cut back by 1 base and J by 2 bases. The CDR3 runs 16 residues. Germline V gene sequence: CDR1 LGHNA, CDR2 YNFKEQ. The CDR3 is CASSQALAVPYNEQFF. Here the CDR3 DNA reads TGTGCCAGCAGCCAAGCACTAGCGGTGCCCTACAATGAGCAGTTCTTC.

V and J are TRBV12-3 or TRBV12-4 and TRBJ2-1; 9 nucleotides agree with TRBD1. With 4 bases clipped from V and 4 bases from J, the junction kept 11 bases outside the gene matches. The CDR3 spans 17 residues. CDR3 nucleotide sequence: TGTGCCAGCAGTTCATTCGGGACAGGGCTTTTTTACAATGAGCAGTTCTTC. This codes for CASSSFGTGLFYNEQFF.

The J gene is TRBJ2-3, the V gene TRBV3-1; the match to TRBD2 covers 8 bases. The germline gives CDR1 LGHDT, CDR2 YNNKEL (reference sequence). The CDR3 sequence is 16 residues long. V lost 4 bases, J lost 5 bases, and 11 bases stayed unmatched. For the CDR3, the DNA is TGTGCCAGCAGCCCGGGGGCCGGGGGGGGTAAAGATACGCAGTATTTT. Residues: CASSPGAGGGKDTQYF.

The rearrangement uses TRBV7-6 and TRBJ2-7; D ambiguous. The CDR3 has 14 residues. V was cut by 4 bases and J by 0 bases, with 10 bases left in between. CDR1 and CDR2 (germline): SGHVS, FNYEAQ. This chain's CDR3 is CASSSGASSYEQYF. As DNA, the CDR3 is TGTGCCAGCAGCTCCGGAGCGTCCTCCTACGAGCAGTACTTC.

This clonotype was detected only a few times. The gene calls are TRBV7-9 and TRBJ2-1, with D unclear. Trimming left V 10 bases short and J 12 bases short, with 13 bases between. CDR1 is SEHNR, CDR2 FQNEAQ, per germline (reference sequence). CDR3 length: 10 residues. DNA of the CDR3: TGTGCCACGGGCACTATGTGGCAGTTCTTC. Amino acid sequence: CATGTMWQFF.

This chain connects TRBV6-5 to TRBJ1-1; TRBD1 is a possible D gene (5 bases). CDR1 MNHEY and CDR2 SVGAGI come from the germline V gene. Trimming cost V 2 bases and J 4 bases, with 8 bases left between them. The CDR3 runs 13 residues. The DNA of the CDR3 is TGTGCCAGCAGTTACAGGGGAGGCACTGAAGCTTTCTTT. This gives the protein CASSYRGGTEAFF.

The chain recombines TRBV6-5 with TRBJ2-1, with TRBD2 matching 13 bases. Germline V gene data show CDR1 as MNHEY and CDR2 as SVGAGI. This CDR3 contains 13 residues. V lost 2 bases to trimming and J lost 15 bases; unmatched junction nucleotides: 4. The CDR3 region has the DNA TGTGCCAGCAGTTACGGACTAGCGGGGGTTTGGTTCTTC. Protein product: CASSYGLAGVWFF.